The T cell receptor beta chain described here comes from a study of T cell changes during pregnancy in multiple sclerosis. The protocol was immunoSEQ multiplex PCR, while the TCRdb copy is restricted to in-frame clones and leaves out a portion. The sample has roughly 76,000 clones, around nine tenths seen once. Germline V lookup: CDR1 SGHTA, CDR2 FQGNSA. The germline V and J ends were trimmed by 0 bases and 0 bases, with 12 bases remaining between them. CDR3 length: 17 residues. This specimen consisted of CD4+ T cells from peripheral blood mononuclear cells, obtained in the second trimester of pregnancy. This TCR was recovered from a female donor with multiple sclerosis, enrolled in a pregnancy study. The rearrangement joins TRBV7-2 to TRBJ1-3, with TRBD1 as a possible D gene (5 bases). CDR3 sequence: CASSLARGRASGNTIYF. CDR3 nucleotide sequence: TGTGCCAGCAGCTTAGCAAGGGGAAGGGCCTCTGGAAACACCATATATTTT. The full variable domain, its missing parts supplied by reference TRBV7-2 and TRBJ1-3, is GAGVSQSPSNKVTEKGKDVELRCDPISGHTALYWYRQSLGQGLEFLIYFQGNSAPDKSGLPSDRFSAERTGGSVSTLTIQRTQQEDSAVYLCASSLARGRASGNTIYFGEGSWLTVV.